The rows below give T cell receptor beta chains drawn from one sample of a study of graft-versus-host responses after intestinal transplantation. Some clones are missing from TCRdb's copy, which holds only in-frame ones; the method was immunoSEQ multiplex PCR. The sample has 80,000 to 90,000 clones; 85% to 90% are singletons. Their cognate antigens are unknown. The sequences come from unstimulated CD4+ T cells sorted from spleen or lymph node cells, collected before intestinal transplant. The origin of the receptors is a human donor who received an intestinal transplant. The CDR3 runs from the conserved cysteine through the conserved F or W. The D gene is left open where the match is weak. Some rows have no size entry. The others give once, few or many, or a class for an expanded clone.

size,D,V,J,DNA,CDR3
-,-,TRBV10-2,TRBJ1-2,TGCGCCAGCAGTGACACTAACTATGGCTACACCTTC,CASSDTNYGYTF
-,-,TRBV11-2,TRBJ1-1,TGTGCCAGCAGCCGACAGATAAACACTGAAGCTTTCTTT,CASSRQINTEAFF
few,-,TRBV29-1,TRBJ1-2,TGCAGCGTTGATCCTAGCTATGGCTACACCTTC,CSVDPSYGYTF
-,-,TRBV25-1,TRBJ2-1,TGTGCCAGCAGTGGAACAGGGCAAAGCTCCTACAATGAGCAGTTCTTC,CASSGTGQSSYNEQFF
-,-,TRBV7-3,TRBJ1-1,TGTGCCAGCAGCTTTTCGGTGGAGACTGAAGCTTTCTTT,CASSFSVETEAFF
-,-,TRBV9,TRBJ1-2,TGTGCCAGCAGCCCCAAAGCGGGGGGAAGGGGCTACACCTTC,CASSPKAGGRGYTF
-,-,TRBV5-5,TRBJ2-2,TGTGCCAGCAGTACCCAGGGGACCGGGGAGCTGTTTTTT,CASSTQGTGELFF
-,-,TRBV23-1,TRBJ1-4,TGCGCCAGCAGTCAAAAAAGCGGGAGGAATGCAACTAATGAAAAACTGTTTTTT,CASSQKSGRNATNEKLFF
-,-,TRBV6-1,TRBJ1-1,TGTGCCACCAGAGGAGGGGTCATGAACACTGAAGCTTTCTTT,CATRGGVMNTEAFF
-,-,TRBV18,TRBJ1-5,TGTGCCAGCTCACTAGACAGGTCCAATCAGCCCCAGCATTTT,CASSLDRSNQPQHF
once,-,TRBV18,TRBJ1-1,TGTGCCAGCTCACCAGGTTCAGGGGCGAACACTGAAGCTTTCTTT,CASSPGSGANTEAFF
-,-,TRBV9,TRBJ1-1,TGTGCCAGCAGCGTAGGGGGGGTGGGGCCTATGAACACTGAAGCTTTCTTT,CASSVGGVGPMNTEAFF
-,TRBD2,TRBV9,TRBJ2-2,TGTGCCAGCAGCGTAGGTGCGGGGGGGTTTACCGGGGAGCTGTTTTTT,CASSVGAGGFTGELFF